This entry lists 24 T cell receptor beta chains sequenced from one sample in a study of T cells after yellow fever vaccination. MiXCR, run by TCRdb on the 5' RACE reads, gives a single entry per CDR3 protein. The sample has 280,000 or so distinct CDR3 sequences, less than 9.5% seen once. Sequenced material: CD4+ T cells sorted from PBMCs, taken 5 days after the yellow fever booster vaccination. The receptors shown here come from a man younger than 35 who received the YFV17D yellow fever vaccine.

There are a few counts of this clonotype. The chain couples TRBV5-1 to TRBJ1-2; 7 positions agree with TRBD1. The V gene's germline CDR1 is SGHRS and CDR2 YFSETQ. The trim removed 2 bases at V and 3 bases at J, leaving 4 bases unmatched. The CDR3 sequence is 14 residues long. The CDR3 spells CASSFIGTDYGYTF. The CDR3 DNA reads TGCGCCAGCAGCTTTATCGGGACAGACTATGGCTACACCTTC.

The chain combines TRBV7-9 with TRBJ1-1; 8 bases match TRBD1. Trimming took 7 bases from V and 2 from J; bases not matched to a gene: 6. Germline CDR1 and CDR2: SEHNR and FQNEAQ (reference sequence). The CDR3 has 14 residues. The CDR3, as DNA: TGTGCCAGCAACGACAGGGGATTCAACACTGAAGCTTTCTTT. Its protein product is CASNDRGFNTEAFF.

The chain is built from TRBV24-1 and TRBJ2-1; D uncertain. V lost 4 bases, J lost 1 base, and 13 bases lay in between. CDR1 and CDR2 from the germline V gene are KGHDR and SFDVKD. The CDR3 loop spans 16 amino acids. The CDR3 is CATSEPGPSSYNEQFF. For the CDR3, the DNA is TGTGCCACCAGTGAGCCGGGCCCCTCATCCTACAATGAGCAGTTCTTC.

This clonotype was seen repeatedly, ten times or more. The chain uses TRBV15 and TRBJ1-1; 10 nucleotides match TRBD1. The CDR3 spans 16 residues. V was pared by 5 bases and J by 4 bases, with 10 bases of the junction left unmatched. CDR1 and CDR2 from the germline V gene are LNHNV and YYDKDF (reference sequence). The CDR3: CATSGPDRGWFTEAFF. CDR3 nucleotides: TGTGCCACCAGCGGTCCGGACAGGGGGTGGTTCACTGAAGCTTTCTTT.

This clonotype was seen a few times. The V call is TRBV28, the J call TRBJ2-5; D gene ambiguous. The CDR3 loop spans 14 amino acids. V was trimmed by 1 base and J by 5 bases, leaving 11 bases between them. Germline CDR1 and CDR2: MDHEN and SYDVKM. The CDR3 sequence is CASSLLRQSETQYF. The CDR3 region has the DNA TGTGCCAGCAGTTTATTGAGGCAGAGCGAGACCCAGTACTTC.

Many counts were recorded for this clonotype. V usage is TRBV5-1 and J usage is TRBJ1-2; 7 bases agree with TRBD1. The germline V gene encodes CDR1 SGHRS and CDR2 YFSETQ. The CDR3 has 16 residues. Trimming took 4 bases from V and 0 from J; bases not matched to a gene: 9. CDR3 residues: CASSPEGAIANYGYTF. CDR3 DNA: TGCGCCAGCAGCCCCGAGGGGGCAATAGCTAACTATGGCTACACCTTC.

The rearrangement uses TRBV7-9 and TRBJ1-2; 11 nucleotides line up with TRBD1. In germline, CDR1 is SEHNR, CDR2 FQNEAQ (reference sequence). Losses at the gene ends were 10 bases for V and 9 bases for J; bases not matched to a gene: 7. This CDR3 region has 12 residues. CDR3 loop: CATAGQGVSYTF. The CDR3 DNA reads TGTGCCACCGCGGGACAGGGGGTGAGCTACACCTTC.

This clonotype has only a few counts. This chain joins TRBV25-1 and TRBJ1-6; D not certain. Germline CDR1 is MGHDK and CDR2 is SYGVNS. This CDR3 has 16 residues. V lost 2 bases, J lost 7 bases, and 15 bases lay in between. In DNA, the CDR3 is TGTGCCAGCAGTGAAGTGGGAGGAGGGAGGAATTCACCCCTCCACTTT. The encoded protein is CASSEVGGGRNSPLHF.

This clonotype was detected many times. This chain links TRBV5-1 with TRBJ2-6, with 9 nucleotides matching TRBD2. Germline V gives CDR1 SGHRS, CDR2 YFSETQ. The CDR3 is 16 amino acids. V shed 0 bases and J 2 bases; nucleotides not matched to a gene: 0. The CDR3 nucleotides are TGCGCCAGCAGCTTGGCTAGCGGGGCTGGGGCCAACGTCCTGACTTTC. Translation gives CASSLASGAGANVLTF.

This clonotype was seen more than once but under ten times. The gene calls are TRBV19 and TRBJ2-2, with 8 nucleotides matching TRBD1. CDR1 and CDR2 from the germline V gene are LNHDA and SQIVND (reference sequence). The CDR3 is made up of 16 amino acids. V shed 3 bases, J shed 0 bases, and the junction held 3 bases outside the gene matches. The CDR3, as DNA: TGTGCCAGTAGTATGTCGACAGGGGCGAACACCGGGGAGCTGTTTTTT. Amino acids: CASSMSTGANTGELFF.

This sequence joins TRBV5-1 and TRBJ1-2; D remains ambiguous. Trimming took off 2 bases at V and 4 bases at J, with 12 bases between the two ends. Germline CDR1 and CDR2: SGHRS and YFSETQ. This CDR3 comprises 14 residues. CDR3 sequence (DNA): TGCGCCAGCAGCTTCCGGGTTGGGGTCTATGGCTACACCTTC. Its translation is CASSFRVGVYGYTF.

The rearrangement joins TRBV20-1 to TRBJ1-1; D is unresolved. V was shortened by 3 bases and J by 2 bases, with 7 bases between the two germline ends. This CDR3 has 12 residues. Looked up from germline, CDR1 is DFQATT and CDR2 is SNEGSKA (reference sequence). This CDR3 is CSARHGNTEAFF. Written as DNA, the CDR3 is TGCAGTGCTAGGCATGGTAACACTGAAGCTTTCTTT.

This clonotype has more than one count but fewer than ten. This chain joins TRBV7-9 and TRBJ2-1; D possibly corresponds to TRBD2 (5 bases). CDR1 and CDR2 from the germline V gene are SEHNR and FQNEAQ (reference sequence). CDR3 length: 14 residues. V dropped 8 bases and J dropped 2 bases, with 13 bases sitting between them. The CDR3 reads CASGLSTPYNEQFF. For the CDR3, the DNA is TGTGCCAGCGGACTCTCTACCCCCTACAATGAGCAGTTCTTC.

This clonotype was recorded a few times. The genes are TRBV4-1 and TRBJ1-6, with D hard to call. Trimming took 0 bases from V and 7 from J, leaving 16 bases between them. Per the germline V gene, CDR1 is MGHRA and CDR2 is YSYEKL. This CDR3 spans 17 amino acids. The CDR3: CASSQDLPQAANSPLHF. CDR3 DNA: TGCGCCAGCAGCCAAGATCTCCCGCAGGCGGCGAATTCACCCCTCCACTTT.

This clonotype turned up a few times. The gene calls are TRBV6-1 and TRBJ2-6; unclear D gene. CDR3 length: 13 residues. Trimming left V 7 bases short and J 0 bases short, with 4 bases between. Per the germline V gene, CDR1 is MNHNS and CDR2 is SASEGT. The CDR3: CASMSSGANVLTF. As DNA, the CDR3 is TGTGCCAGCATGAGCTCTGGGGCCAACGTCCTGACTTTC.

This clonotype was seen a few times. The chain uses TRBV7-9 and TRBJ1-1; TRBD1 aligns across 8 bases. The germline gives CDR1 SEHNR, CDR2 FQNEAQ (reference sequence). V dropped 4 bases and J dropped 5; count of bases not matched to a gene: 9. The CDR3 totals 15 residues. In DNA form, the CDR3 reads TGTGCCAGCAGCTCCCGGACAGGGAAAGGAACTGAAGCTTTCTTT. Its translation: CASSSRTGKGTEAFF.

The chain recombines TRBV5-1 with TRBJ1-6; D ambiguous. V lost 0 bases and J lost 5, with 6 bases in between. CDR3 length: 14 amino acids. Per germline, CDR1 SGHRS and CDR2 YFSETQ. The CDR3 sequence: CASSLARNNSPLHF. As DNA, the CDR3 is TGCGCCAGCAGCTTGGCCCGAAATAATTCACCCCTCCACTTT.

V and J are TRBV6-5 and TRBJ2-3, with 8 bases aligning to TRBD2. The ends lost 1 base at V and 6 bases at J; junction bases unmatched: 9. CDR3 length: 16 amino acids. CDR1 and CDR2 (germline): MNHEY, SVGAGI. CDR3 loop: CASSYWAAGDRDTQYF. The CDR3 DNA follows: TGTGCCAGCAGTTACTGGGCAGCGGGGGATCGGGATACGCAGTATTTT.

The chain couples TRBV28 to TRBJ2-1, with D hard to call. CDR3 length: 11 amino acids. Germline V CDR1 and CDR2: MDHEN, SYDVKM. The V end was cut by 6 bases, the J end by 4 bases, with 4 bases between. The CDR3 loop is CASRSYNEQFF. The CDR3 region has the DNA TGTGCCAGCAGGTCATACAATGAGCAGTTCTTC.

This clonotype occurred a few times. The chain couples TRBV12-3 or TRBV12-4 to TRBJ1-5; TRBD1 is a possible D gene (5 bases). The CDR3 has 17 amino acids. Trimming pared 5 bases from V and 2 bases from J, leaving 19 bases between. CDR3: CASSGSSRGRGNQPQHF. In DNA form, the CDR3 reads TGTGCCAGCAGTGGATCTTCGAGGGGTCGGGGCAATCAGCCCCAGCATTTT.

V usage is TRBV19 and J usage is TRBJ1-2, with 9 nucleotides matching TRBD1. V trimming: 7 bases; J trimming: 9 bases; junction bases outside the gene matches: 12. CDR1 and CDR2 from the germline V gene are LNHDA and SQIVND (reference sequence). The CDR3 runs to 14 residues. The CDR3 loop reads CASIPGQGPHRYTF. DNA of the CDR3: TGTGCCAGTATCCCGGGACAGGGTCCCCATCGCTACACCTTC. Supplemented by reference TRBV19 and TRBJ1-2, the full variable domain reads DGGITQSPKYLFRKEGQNVTLSCEQNLNHDAMYWYRQDPGQGLRLIYYSQIVNDFQKGDIAEGYSVSREKKESFPLTVTSAQKNPTAFYLCASIPGQGPHRYTFGSGTRLTVV.

This clonotype was found a few times. The V gene is TRBV27, the J gene TRBJ2-6; 7 nucleotides line up with TRBD1. Trimming at V came to 6 bases and at J to 4 bases, leaving 6 bases not matched to a gene. The V gene's germline CDR1 is MNHEY and CDR2 SMNVEV (reference sequence). The CDR3 extends over 15 amino acids. Here the CDR3 reads CASRQGVAGANVLTF. CDR3 DNA sequence: TGTGCCAGCAGGCAGGGGGTCGCCGGGGCCAACGTCCTGACTTTC.

This clonotype was observed a few times. The CDR3 DNA reads TGCAGTGTCAGGGGACCGAACTCCTACAATGAGCAGTTCTTC. Residues: CSVRGPNSYNEQFF. The chain uses TRBV20-1 and TRBJ2-1; possible D gene TRBD1, 6 bases. The V gene's germline CDR1 is DFQATT and CDR2 SNEGSKA (reference sequence). V lost 7 bases, J lost 0 bases, and 13 bases lay in between. The CDR3 has 14 residues.

The rearrangement uses TRBV20-1 and TRBJ2-7; the D is unclear. The CDR3 runs 14 residues. Trimming left V 0 bases short and J 2 bases short, with 11 bases between. The germline gives CDR1 DFQATT, CDR2 SNEGSKA (reference sequence). The CDR3 region has the DNA TGCAGTGCTAGAGATTCAAGGCTAGCCTACGAGCAGTACTTC. This codes for CSARDSRLAYEQYF.